This T cell receptor beta chain was found in a study of type 1 regulatory T cells. Study-level background: This in vitro CD4 product, T-allo10, is enriched for Tr1 cells and alloantigen-specific. Study conclusions and caveats: Compared with non-type 1 regulatory T cells, type 1 regulatory T cells showed a more restricted TCR repertoire.

This clonotype occurred many times. Its antigen is as yet unknown. MiXCR, applied by TCRdb to the reads, yields one record per CDR3 protein. The sample records some 71,000 distinct CDR3 sequences, around 21% being singletons. Germline CDR1 is DFQATT and CDR2 is SNEGSKA (reference sequence). Trimming left V 3 bases short and J 7 bases short, with 12 bases between. The CDR3 spans 12 residues. The V and J genes are TRBV20-1 and TRBJ1-1; D is perhaps TRBD1 (5 bases). The sequence derives from a human donor in good health. The specimen sequenced was cultured type 1 regulatory T (Tr1) cells, either the whole culture or a sorted fraction (not recorded which). As DNA, the CDR3 is TGCAGTGCTAGCGTCCCGAGGGGTGAAGCTTTCTTT. As protein: CSASVPRGEAFF.